What follows describes a single T cell receptor (beta chain). Its specificity is unknown. TCRdb passed the 5' RACE reads through MiXCR, listing each CDR3 protein once. The sample yields approximately 500,000 distinct CDR3 sequences, approximately 23% seen once. The entry originates in a study of T-cell memory formation after mild COVID-19. The study's findings and limits: Balance between CD4 and CD8 was seen in clones contracting day 15 to 85, and a CD4+ lean was seen in later expanders.

CDR1 and CDR2 (germline): SGHRS, YFSETQ. The V end was cut by 5 bases, the J end by 0 bases, with 12 bases between. The CDR3 is made up of 15 amino acids. The clonotype was recovered from an adult woman who had mild COVID-19 (a few samples of this study predate the infection). Cell type and time point are not known. The chain employs TRBV5-1 and TRBJ2-1; a possible D gene is TRBD1 (6 bases). Material: PBMCs or a T cell subset sorted from them (not recorded which). DNA for the CDR3: TGCGCCAGCAGACCCGACAGGAGCTCCTACAATGAGCAGTTCTTC. Its protein product is CASRPDRSSYNEQFF.